These 10 T cell receptor beta chains originate from one sample sequenced in a study of CD8+CD57+ T cells in acquired aplastic anemia. The use of genomic DNA as template underpinned the TCR beta VDJ and CDR3 profiling. TCRdb redid the calling of the reads with MiXCR, one entry per CDR3 protein. Counted here are 250,000 to 350,000 distinct CDR3 sequences, 45% to 70% occurring once; the ten biggest clones make up around 7.6%. Specimen: sorted CD4+, CD8+, or CD8+CD57+ T cells (not recorded which) from PBMCs. The receptors here all came from a human donor with severe aplastic anemia or a healthy control (not recorded which).

With regard to this clonotype: One end of the junction fails to match germline, which may point to a read error. The rearrangement links TRBV5-1 to TRBJ1-6; no definite D call. Germline V gives CDR1 SGHRS, CDR2 YFSETQ. This CDR3 has 14 amino acids. The CDR3 here is CASSLIDYNSPLHF. For the CDR3, the DNA is TGTGCCAGCAGCTTGATTGACTATAATTCACCCCTCCACTTT.

About this clonotype: A read error may be the cause here, since a much bigger clone is one base away. This chain links TRBV6-6 with TRBJ2-4; weak D call: TRBD1 (6 bases). Per the germline V gene, CDR1 is MNHNY and CDR2 is SVGAGI (reference sequence). V lost 6 bases and J 5 bases, leaving 8 bases between the germline ends. The CDR3 extends over 12 amino acids. DNA for the CDR3: TGTGCCAGCAGGCGACAGGAAAACATTCAGTACTTC. Translation: CASRRQENIQYF.

As to this clonotype: This may be a read error: a much more frequent sequence differs by one nucleotide. CDR3 DNA: TGCGCCAGCAGCTTAGTAGGTATGAGGGGGCCCGCGAACACCGGGGAGCTGGTTTTT. Translating it yields CASSLVGMRGPANTGELVF. The chain has TRBV5-1 and TRBJ2-2; 7 nucleotides align to TRBD1. Looked up from germline, CDR1 is SGHRS and CDR2 is YFSETQ. This CDR3 has 19 amino acids.

This clonotype showed up many times. J is TRBJ2-1 and V is TRBV5-1; TRBD1 matches 10 bases. The CDR3 extends over 14 amino acids. Germline CDR1 is SGHRS and CDR2 is YFSETQ. Trimming cost V 2 bases and J 6 bases; bases outside gene matches: 2. CDR3 in amino acids: CASSLGTGVNEQFF. The CDR3 DNA reads as TGCGCCAGCAGCTTAGGGACAGGGGTCAATGAGCAGTTCTTC.

The V and J genes are TRBV4-3 and TRBJ1-2; a weak D match, TRBD1 (6 bases). Germline CDR1 and CDR2: LGHNA and YSLEER. The CDR3 extends over 14 amino acids. Trimming took 1 base from V and 5 from J, leaving 11 bases between them. The CDR3 loop reads CASSQATGQYGYTF. In DNA form, the CDR3 reads TGCGCCAGCAGCCAAGCTACAGGGCAGTATGGCTACACCTTC.

The chain links TRBV5-1 to TRBJ1-4; no clear D. V shed 3 bases and J shed 4 bases, with 7 bases lying between them. This CDR3 region has 13 residues. Germline V gene lookup returns CDR1 SGHRS and CDR2 YFSETQ. Here the CDR3 DNA reads TGCGCCAGCAGCTCAGAGAATAATGAAAAACTGTTTTTT. Amino acids: CASSSENNEKLFF.

This clonotype was observed a few times. The rearrangement links TRBV20-1 to TRBJ2-5; TRBD2 aligns across 9 bases. This CDR3 comprises 16 residues. The ends lost 0 bases at V and 2 bases at J; junction bases unmatched: 7. In germline, CDR1 is DFQATT, CDR2 SNEGSKA (reference sequence). CDR3 DNA sequence: TGCAGTGCTAGAGATAGGTTAGCGGGGGAACAAGAGACCCAGTACTTC. It is translated as CSARDRLAGEQETQYF.

The chain employs TRBV20-1 and TRBJ2-7; 12 bases line up with TRBD2. V was clipped by 6 bases and J by 2 bases; unmatched bases: 5. Per germline, CDR1 DFQATT and CDR2 SNEGSKA (reference sequence). The CDR3 is made up of 14 amino acids. The CDR3 here is CSASPSGRAYEQYF. CDR3 bases: TGCAGTGCCAGTCCTAGCGGGAGGGCCTACGAGCAGTACTTC.

The genes are TRBV7-9 and TRBJ1-1; unclear D gene. Per the germline V gene, CDR1 is SEHNR and CDR2 is FQNEAQ (reference sequence). Between the trimmed V and J ends, which lost 8 bases and 7 bases, there was a span of 23 bases. There are 15 residues in the CDR3. The DNA of the CDR3 is TGTGCCAGCGCCGCCGCGGAGATCGGGCGGGTTGAAGCTTTCTTT. Amino acids: CASAAAEIGRVEAFF.

This clonotype was recorded a few times. The chain couples TRBV18 to TRBJ2-5; D remains unclear. The CDR3 is 15 amino acids. V lost 3 bases, J lost 5 bases, and 16 bases lay in between. The germline V gene has CDR1 KGHSH and CDR2 LQKENI. The CDR3 sequence is CASSPATLPRETQYF. CDR3 DNA: TGTGCCAGCTCACCGGCGACTCTACCCCGCGAGACCCAGTACTTC.